This T cell receptor beta chain was recovered during a study of beta chain features in type 1 diabetes. Study findings and constraints: Moderate yet significant TCRB CDR3 shortening was seen in Type 1 diabetes patients in all four CD4+ subsets. Using cDNA template may skew counts toward highly expressing activated cells.

Expressed TCRB transcripts were sequenced after all isolated RNA was converted to cDNA. Using immunoSEQ multiplex PCR, the repertoire was profiled, and TCRdb retains in-frame clones only, with some absent. This sample has a few hundred thousand clones; roughly 13% occur once, and the top ten carry roughly 0.019%. This CDR3 is built from 16 residues. Trimming removed 0 bases from V and 7 bases from J, with 17 bases in between. The V gene's germline CDR1 is SGHRS and CDR2 YFSETQ. Turning to this clone: What it binds is not known.

The sequencing sample was made of naive CD4+ T cells from blood. The chain links TRBV5-1 to TRBJ2-1, with D perhaps TRBD2 (5 bases). The sequence was obtained from a man aged 25 to 40 with type 1 diabetes. CDR3 protein: CASSLVAPWTGNEQFF. DNA for the CDR3: TGCGCCAGCAGCTTGGTCGCGCCCTGGACGGGGAATGAGCAGTTCTTC.